These 9 T cell receptor beta chains originate from one sample sequenced in a study of breast tumors, draining lymph nodes, adjacent tissues. One entry per CDR3 protein, called by TCRdb with MiXCR from the multiplex PCR reads. The data show about 89,000 distinct CDR3 sequences, roughly 30% seen once. Axillary draining lymph nodes of breast cancer patients supplied the node samples. The sample comprised axillary lymph node tissue. All receptors derive from a female donor with breast cancer. Some clones in this sample may be carry-over from other donors' samples.

This clonotype was seen repeatedly, ten times or more. J is TRBJ1-6 and V is TRBV28; D remains unclear. Germline assignment: CDR1 MDHEN and CDR2 SYDVKM. The CDR3 loop spans 17 amino acids. Trimming removed 3 bases at V and 0 bases at J, with 12 bases between. In nucleotides, the CDR3 is TGTGCCAGCAGTTTCCCGGCAGAAAGCTCCTATAATTCACCCCTCCACTTT. Amino acids: CASSFPAESSYNSPLHF.

This clonotype came up many times. A single base separates this from a much larger clone, so it may be a read error. The gene calls are TRBV10-1 and TRBJ2-7, with D perhaps matching TRBD1 or TRBD2 (5 bases each). The CDR3 contains 14 residues. Trimming shortened V by 11 bases and J by 2 bases, and 19 bases separated the two germline ends. CDR1 is WNHNN, CDR2 SYGVQD, per germline (reference sequence). CDR3 sequence (DNA): TGCGCCCCTCCCGGAGGACGCAGGGCCTACGAGCAGTACTTC. The encoded protein is CAPPGGRRAYEQYF.

This clonotype occurred many times. The rearrangement joins TRBV5-6 to TRBJ2-7, with D perhaps being TRBD1 or TRBD2 (5 bases each). There are 15 residues in the CDR3. Germline CDR1 is SGHDT and CDR2 is YYEEEE. Trimming pared 0 bases from V and 3 bases from J, leaving 13 bases between. Here the CDR3 reads CASSLGGDWRYEQYF. The CDR3 DNA sequence: TGTGCCAGCAGCTTGGGAGGGGATTGGCGCTACGAGCAGTACTTC.

This clonotype was seen many times. CDR3 residues: CASSLQGSVELFF. For the CDR3, the DNA is TGTGCCAGCAGTTTACAGGGGAGCGTGGAACTGTTTTTT. The chain is built from TRBV12-3 or TRBV12-4 and TRBJ1-4; D is perhaps TRBD1 (6 bases). The CDR3 runs 13 residues. V lost 2 bases and J lost 12, with 13 bases in between.

This clonotype was recorded many times. The chain employs TRBV20-1 and TRBJ1-2; no clear D. Germline lookup yields CDR1 DFQATT and CDR2 SNEGSKA (reference sequence). V was clipped by 6 bases and J by 1 base, with 9 bases between them. CDR3 length: 12 amino acids. The CDR3 is CSADRGNYGYTF. The CDR3 nucleotides are TGCAGTGCAGATCGGGGTAACTATGGCTACACCTTC.

This clonotype was observed at least ten times. V is TRBV6-2 or TRBV6-3 and J is TRBJ2-7; tentative D call: TRBD2 (6 bases). CDR1 is MNHEY, CDR2 SVGEGT, per germline. This CDR3 is 15 amino acids long. V lost 6 bases, J lost 2 bases, and 17 bases lay in between. DNA of the CDR3: TGTGCCAGCAGCTCCACGGGACTCCTAACCTACGAGCAGTACTTC. The encoded protein is CASSSTGLLTYEQYF.

The sample holds many counts of this clonotype. This chain uses TRBV6-1 with TRBJ2-7, with TRBD1 matching 7 bases. The J segment lost 0 bases and the V segment lost 4 bases, leaving 12 bases of the junction unmatched. Germline loops: CDR1 MNHNS, CDR2 SASEGT. This CDR3 is built from 17 residues. CDR3 sequence: CASSADRIQGLSYEQYF. As DNA, the CDR3 is TGTGCCAGCAGTGCGGACCGAATACAGGGGCTCTCCTACGAGCAGTACTTC.

The chain joins TRBV12-5 to TRBJ2-7; 9 bases are a match to TRBD2. The CDR3 sequence is 15 residues long. The V gene end was trimmed by 1 base and the J gene end by 2 bases; junction bases not matched to a gene: 3. Germline assignment: CDR1 LGHNT and CDR2 FRNRAP. CDR3 in amino acids: CASGLGLAEAYEQYF. The DNA of the CDR3 is TGTGCTAGTGGTTTGGGACTAGCGGAGGCCTACGAGCAGTACTTC.

This clonotype was observed many times. This chain connects TRBV4-2 to TRBJ1-6, with D unclear. The CDR3 is 15 residues long. V lost 0 bases, J lost 9 bases, and 12 bases lay in between. Germline V CDR1 and CDR2: LGHNA, YNFKEQ. In DNA form, the CDR3 reads TGTGCCAGCAGCCAAGAGTCTGGGATTTTTTCACCCCTCCACTTT. This translates into CASSQESGIFSPLHF.